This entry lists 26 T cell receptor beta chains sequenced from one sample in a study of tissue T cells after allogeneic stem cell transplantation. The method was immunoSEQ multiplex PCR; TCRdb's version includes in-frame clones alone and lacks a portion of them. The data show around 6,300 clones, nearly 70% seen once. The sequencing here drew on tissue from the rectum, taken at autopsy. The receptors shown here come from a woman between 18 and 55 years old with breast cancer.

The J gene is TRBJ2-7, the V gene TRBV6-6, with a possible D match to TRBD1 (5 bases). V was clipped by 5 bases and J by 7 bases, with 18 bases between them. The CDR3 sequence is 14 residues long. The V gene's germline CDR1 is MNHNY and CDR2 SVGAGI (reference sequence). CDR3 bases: TGTGCCAGCAGTAAGCTGCAGGGTCAGGAGGAGCAGTACTTC. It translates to CASSKLQGQEEQYF.

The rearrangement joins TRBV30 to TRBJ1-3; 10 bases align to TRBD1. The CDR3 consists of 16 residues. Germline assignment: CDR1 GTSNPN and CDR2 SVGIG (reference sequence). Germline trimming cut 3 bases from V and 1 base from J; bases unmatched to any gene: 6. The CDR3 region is CAWRYRDRGSGNTIYF. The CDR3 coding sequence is TGTGCCTGGAGGTATCGGGACAGGGGTTCTGGAAACACCATATATTTT.

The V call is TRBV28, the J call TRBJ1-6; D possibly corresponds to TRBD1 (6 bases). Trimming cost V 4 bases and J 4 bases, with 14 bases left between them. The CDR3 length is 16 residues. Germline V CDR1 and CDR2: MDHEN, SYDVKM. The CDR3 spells CASSSVQGGYNSPLHF. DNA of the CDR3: TGTGCCAGCAGTTCCGTACAGGGAGGGTATAATTCACCCCTCCACTTT.

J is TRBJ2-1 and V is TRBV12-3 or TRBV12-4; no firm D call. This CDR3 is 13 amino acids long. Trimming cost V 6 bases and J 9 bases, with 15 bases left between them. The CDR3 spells CASRRTPRLEQFF. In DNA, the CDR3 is TGTGCCAGCAGACGGACCCCGAGGCTTGAGCAGTTCTTC.

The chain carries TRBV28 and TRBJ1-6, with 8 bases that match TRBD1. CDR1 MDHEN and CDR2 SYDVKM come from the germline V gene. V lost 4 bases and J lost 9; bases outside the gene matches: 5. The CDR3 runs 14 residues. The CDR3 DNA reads TGTGCCAGCAGTTCAACAGGGGGGGGTTCACCCCTCCACTTT. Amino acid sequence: CASSSTGGGSPLHF.

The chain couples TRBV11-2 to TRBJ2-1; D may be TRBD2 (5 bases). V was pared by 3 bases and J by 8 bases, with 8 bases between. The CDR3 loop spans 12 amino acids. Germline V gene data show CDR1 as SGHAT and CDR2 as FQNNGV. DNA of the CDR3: TGTGCCAGCAGCTTCGGGCGGGATGAGCAGTTCTTC. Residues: CASSFGRDEQFF. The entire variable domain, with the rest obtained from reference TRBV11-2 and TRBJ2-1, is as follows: EAGVAQSPRYKIIEKRQSVAFWCNPISGHATLYWYQQILGQGPKLLIQFQNNGVVDDSQLPKDRFSAERLKGVDSTLKIQPAKLEDSAVYLCASSFGRDEQFFGPGTRLTVL.

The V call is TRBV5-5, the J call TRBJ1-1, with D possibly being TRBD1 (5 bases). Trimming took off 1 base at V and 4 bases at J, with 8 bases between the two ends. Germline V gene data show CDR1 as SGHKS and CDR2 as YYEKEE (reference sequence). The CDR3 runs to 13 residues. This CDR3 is CASSLSGPTEAFF. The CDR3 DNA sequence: TGTGCCAGCAGCTTGTCAGGGCCCACTGAAGCTTTCTTT.

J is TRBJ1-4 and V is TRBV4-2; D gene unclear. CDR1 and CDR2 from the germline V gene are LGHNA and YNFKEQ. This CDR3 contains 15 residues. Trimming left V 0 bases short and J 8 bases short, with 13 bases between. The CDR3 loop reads CASSQEWQVEEKLFF. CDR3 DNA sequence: TGTGCCAGCAGCCAAGAATGGCAGGTGGAGGAAAAACTGTTTTTT.

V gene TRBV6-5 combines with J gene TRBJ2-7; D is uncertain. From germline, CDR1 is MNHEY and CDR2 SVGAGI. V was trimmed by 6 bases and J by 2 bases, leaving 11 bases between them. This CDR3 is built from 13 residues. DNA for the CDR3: TGTGCCAGCAGCCGGACGGAAACCTACGAGCAGTACTTC. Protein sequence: CASSRTETYEQYF.

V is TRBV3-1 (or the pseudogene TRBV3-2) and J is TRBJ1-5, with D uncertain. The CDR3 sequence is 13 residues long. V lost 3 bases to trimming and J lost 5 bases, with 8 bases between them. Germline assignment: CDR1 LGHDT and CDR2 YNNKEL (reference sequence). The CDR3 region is CASSQMPDQPQHF. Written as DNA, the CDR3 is TGTGCCAGCAGCCAGATGCCGGATCAGCCCCAGCATTTT.

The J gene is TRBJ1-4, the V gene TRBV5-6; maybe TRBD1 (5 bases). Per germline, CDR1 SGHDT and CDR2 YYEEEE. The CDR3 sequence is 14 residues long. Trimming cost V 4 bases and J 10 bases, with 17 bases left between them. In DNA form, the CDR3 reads TGTGCCAGCAGCGCCACCTTAGGGGCTAGAAAACTGTTTTTT. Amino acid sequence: CASSATLGARKLFF. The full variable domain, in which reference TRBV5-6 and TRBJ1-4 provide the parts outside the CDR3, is DAGVTQSPTHLIKTRGQQVTLRCSPKSGHDTVSWYQQALGQGPQFIFQYYEEEERQRGNFPDRFSGHQFPNYSSELNVNALLLGDSALYLCASSATLGARKLFFGSGTQLSVL.

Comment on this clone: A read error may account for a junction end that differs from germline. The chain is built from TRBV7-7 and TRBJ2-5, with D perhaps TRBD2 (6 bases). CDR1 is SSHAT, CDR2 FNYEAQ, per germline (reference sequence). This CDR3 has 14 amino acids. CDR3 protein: CASSLVTGEETQYF. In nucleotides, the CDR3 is TGTGCTAGCAGCTTAGTGACGGGGGAAGAGACCCAGTACTTC.

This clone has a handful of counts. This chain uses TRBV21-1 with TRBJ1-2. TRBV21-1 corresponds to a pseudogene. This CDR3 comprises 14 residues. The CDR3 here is CASRGGSVNYGYTF. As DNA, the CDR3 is TGTGCCAGCAGAGGCGGATCCGTCAACTATGGCTACACCTTC.

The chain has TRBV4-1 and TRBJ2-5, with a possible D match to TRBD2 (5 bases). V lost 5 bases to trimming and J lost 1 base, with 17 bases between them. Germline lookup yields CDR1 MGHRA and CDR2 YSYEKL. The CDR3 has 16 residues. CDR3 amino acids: CASSDHPSEAQETQYF. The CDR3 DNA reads TGCGCCAGCAGCGACCACCCGTCGGAGGCCCAAGAGACCCAGTACTTC.

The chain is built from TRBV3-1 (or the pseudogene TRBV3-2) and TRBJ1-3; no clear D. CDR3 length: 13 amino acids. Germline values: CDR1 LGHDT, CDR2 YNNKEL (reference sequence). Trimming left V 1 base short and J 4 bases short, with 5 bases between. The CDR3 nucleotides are TGTGCCAGCAGCCAAGGGTCAGGAAACACCATATATTTT. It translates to CASSQGSGNTIYF.

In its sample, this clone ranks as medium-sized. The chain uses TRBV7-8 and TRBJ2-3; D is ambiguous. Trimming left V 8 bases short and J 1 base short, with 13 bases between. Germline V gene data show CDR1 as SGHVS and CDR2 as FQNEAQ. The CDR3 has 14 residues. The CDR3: CASSGTYGTDTQYF. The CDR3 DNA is TGTGCCAGCTCGGGTACCTACGGCACAGATACGCAGTATTTT. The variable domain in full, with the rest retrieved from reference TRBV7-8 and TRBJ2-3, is GAGVSQSPRYKVAKRGQDVALRCDPISGHVSLFWYQQALGQGPEFLTYFQNEAQLDKSGLPSDRFFAERPEGSVSTLKIQRTQQEDSAVYLCASSGTYGTDTQYFGPGTRLTVL.

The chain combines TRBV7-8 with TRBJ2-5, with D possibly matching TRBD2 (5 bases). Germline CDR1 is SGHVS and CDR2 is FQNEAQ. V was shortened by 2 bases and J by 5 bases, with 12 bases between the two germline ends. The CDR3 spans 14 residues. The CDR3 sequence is CASSLWGVGETQYF. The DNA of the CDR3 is TGTGCCAGCAGCTTATGGGGAGTTGGGGAGACCCAGTACTTC.

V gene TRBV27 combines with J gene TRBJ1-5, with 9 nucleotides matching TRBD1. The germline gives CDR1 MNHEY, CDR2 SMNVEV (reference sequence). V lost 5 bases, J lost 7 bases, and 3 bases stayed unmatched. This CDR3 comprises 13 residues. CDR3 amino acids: CASSLDRGQPQHF. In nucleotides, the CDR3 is TGTGCCAGCAGTCTGGACAGGGGCCAGCCCCAGCATTTT.

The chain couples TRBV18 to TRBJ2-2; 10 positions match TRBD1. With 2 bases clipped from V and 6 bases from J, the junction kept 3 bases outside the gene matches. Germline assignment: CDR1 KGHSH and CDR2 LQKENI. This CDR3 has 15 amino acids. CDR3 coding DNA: TGTGCCAGCTCACCAGTGGGGACAGGGGCCGGGGAGCTGTTTTTT. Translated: CASSPVGTGAGELFF.

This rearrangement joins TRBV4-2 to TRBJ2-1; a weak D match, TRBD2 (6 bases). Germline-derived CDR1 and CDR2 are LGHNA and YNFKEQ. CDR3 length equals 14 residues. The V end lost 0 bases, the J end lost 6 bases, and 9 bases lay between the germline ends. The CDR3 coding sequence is TGTGCCAGCAGCCAAGAGTGGACTATCAATGAGCAGTTCTTC. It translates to CASSQEWTINEQFF.

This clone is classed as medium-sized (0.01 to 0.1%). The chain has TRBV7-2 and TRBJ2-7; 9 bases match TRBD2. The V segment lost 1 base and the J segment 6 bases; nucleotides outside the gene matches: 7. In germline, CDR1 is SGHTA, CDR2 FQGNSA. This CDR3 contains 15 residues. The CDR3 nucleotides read TGTGCCAGCAGCTTAGACGGCGGGAGGGGTGCCGAGCAGTACTTC. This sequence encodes CASSLDGGRGAEQYF.

Here the CDR3 DNA reads TGTGCCAGCAGTCTACTGGGGGCCAAAAACATTCAGTACTTC. Translating it yields CASSLLGAKNIQYF. The chain has TRBV21-1 and TRBJ2-4. TRBV21-1 constitutes a pseudogene. This CDR3 has 14 residues.

CDR3 coding DNA: TGTGCCAGCAGCCCCTCAGGCTATAACACCGGGGAGCTGTTTTTT. It yields the protein CASSPSGYNTGELFF. The chain links TRBV9 to TRBJ2-2, with D hard to call. The V end lost 4 bases, the J end lost 2 bases, and 12 bases lay between the germline ends. CDR1 and CDR2 from the germline V gene are SGDLS and YYNGEE. CDR3 length: 15 residues.

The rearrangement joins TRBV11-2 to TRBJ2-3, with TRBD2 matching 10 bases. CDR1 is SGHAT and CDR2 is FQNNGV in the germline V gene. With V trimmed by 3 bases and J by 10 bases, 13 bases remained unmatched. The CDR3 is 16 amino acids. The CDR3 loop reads CASSFSGGFAADAQYF. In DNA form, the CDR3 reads TGTGCCAGCAGCTTTAGCGGGGGGTTCGCAGCCGATGCGCAGTATTTT.

CDR3 bases: TGTGCCAGCAGCTTAGGAGGAGATTTTCAATCGGAGCAGTTCTTC. Encoded protein: CASSLGGDFQSEQFF. The chain carries TRBV7-6 and TRBJ2-1, with D unresolved. Germline lookup yields CDR1 SGHVS and CDR2 FNYEAQ. The CDR3 loop spans 15 amino acids. V was cut by 1 base and J by 10 bases, with 17 bases left in between.

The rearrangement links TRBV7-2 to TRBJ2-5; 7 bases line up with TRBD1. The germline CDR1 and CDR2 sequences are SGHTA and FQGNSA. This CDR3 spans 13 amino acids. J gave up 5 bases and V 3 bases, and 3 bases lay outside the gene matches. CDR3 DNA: TGTGCCAGCAGCTTGGACAGGAGCGAGACCCAGTACTTC. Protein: CASSLDRSETQYF.